These 14 T cell receptor beta chains share one sample of origin, sequenced in a study of shared clonotypes between healthy human individuals. The protocol was immunoSEQ multiplex PCR, while the TCRdb copy is restricted to in-frame clones and leaves out a portion. The sample carries a few million clones, 80% to 95% recorded once. Sequencing input: naive CD4+ T cells from PBMCs. Documented subset: CD45RA+ positively selected. The receptors stem from a young man in good health. Some clones in this sample may be carry-over from other donors' samples.

Regarding this clone: This specimen includes other DNA sequences encoding the same CDR3. The J gene is TRBJ2-6, the V gene TRBV9; unclear D gene. Trimming cost V 1 base and J 4 bases, with 3 bases left between them. Germline CDR1 and CDR2: SGDLS and YYNGEE. The CDR3 covers 13 residues. CDR3 loop: CASSVSGANVLTF. CDR3 sequence (DNA): TGTGCCAGCAGCGTAAGCGGGGCCAACGTCCTGACTTTC.

The genes are TRBV25-1 and TRBJ2-1; 7 positions agree with TRBD2. The germline V gene has CDR1 MGHDK and CDR2 SYGVNS. Losses at the gene ends were 4 bases for V and 6 bases for J; bases not matched to a gene: 6. This CDR3 spans 14 amino acids. The CDR3 sequence is CASSGGLVGNEQFF. CDR3 in DNA: TGTGCCAGCAGTGGTGGACTAGTCGGCAATGAGCAGTTCTTC.

The V gene is TRBV5-4, the J gene TRBJ1-2; 10 positions agree with TRBD1. J lost 2 bases, V lost 4 bases, and 8 bases had no gene match. Germline V CDR1 and CDR2: SGHNT, YYREEE (reference sequence). The length of the CDR3 is 16 residues. This CDR3 reads CASSGIRDRGNYGYTF. As DNA, the CDR3 is TGTGCCAGCAGCGGAATCCGGGACAGGGGAAACTATGGCTACACCTTC.

CDR3 bases: TGTGCCAGCAGCCGTTTCGGGGGCCCGACCACTGAAGCTTTCTTT. Its protein is CASSRFGGPTTEAFF. The chain employs TRBV7-8 and TRBJ1-1, with D maybe TRBD1 (6 bases). Germline assignment: CDR1 SGHVS and CDR2 FQNEAQ. With 5 bases removed from V and 4 bases from J, the gap between germline ends came to 17 bases. CDR3 length equals 15 residues.

The chain has TRBV7-2 and TRBJ2-3; D remains ambiguous. The CDR3 is 13 residues long. The V end was cut by 5 bases, the J end by 6 bases, with 12 bases between. Germline V gene data show CDR1 as SGHTA and CDR2 as FQGNSA. In DNA, the CDR3 is TGTGCCAGCAGCCGACCCCACCACGATACGCAGTATTTT. This translates into CASSRPHHDTQYF.

The chain carries TRBV27 and TRBJ2-5, with 9 positions matching TRBD1. Germline CDR1 is MNHEY and CDR2 is SMNVEV (reference sequence). The length of the CDR3 is 17 residues. Trimming at V came to 5 bases and at J to 1 base, leaving 11 bases not matched to a gene. In DNA form, the CDR3 reads TGTGCCAGCAGTGACAAGACAGGGGGACGATTCCAAGAGACCCAGTACTTC. Translated, it gives CASSDKTGGRFQETQYF.

A note on this clone: This specimen includes other DNA sequences encoding the same CDR3. This chain links TRBV28 with TRBJ1-1; D gene uncertain. Trimming removed 3 bases from V and 5 bases from J, with 4 bases in between. Germline V gives CDR1 MDHEN, CDR2 SYDVKM. CDR3 length: 11 amino acids. In nucleotides, the CDR3 is TGTGCCAGCAGTTTTCTTACTGAAGCTTTCTTT. This encodes CASSFLTEAFF.

The rearrangement uses TRBV28 and TRBJ2-1; no firm D call. This CDR3 has 15 residues. Trimming removed 5 bases at V and 2 bases at J, with 13 bases between. Germline V lookup: CDR1 MDHEN, CDR2 SYDVKM. The CDR3 nucleotides are TGTGCCAGCAGTCCTCGATCTAGGACCTACAATGAGCAGTTCTTC. Amino acids: CASSPRSRTYNEQFF.

The chain combines TRBV9 with TRBJ2-1, with a weak D call TRBD1 (6 bases). Trimming removed 2 bases at V and 9 bases at J, with 15 bases between. The CDR3 consists of 14 residues. The germline gives CDR1 SGDLS, CDR2 YYNGEE. CDR3 residues: CASSVQGRKGEQFF. The CDR3 bases are TGTGCCAGCAGCGTCCAGGGGAGAAAGGGTGAGCAGTTCTTC.

This clone was seen a single time. This sample includes further DNA sequences coding for the same CDR3. CDR3 residues: CSVGRAGEKLFF. The CDR3 DNA reads as TGCAGCGTTGGCAGGGCGGGGGAAAAACTGTTTTTT. The chain has TRBV29-1 and TRBJ1-4; TRBD1 is a possible D gene (5 bases). Germline V lookup: CDR1 SQVTM, CDR2 ANQGSEA. The germline V and J ends were trimmed by 4 bases and 8 bases, with 11 bases remaining between them. The CDR3 loop spans 12 amino acids. The variable domain in full, completed from reference TRBV29-1 and TRBJ1-4, reads SAVISQKPSRDICQRGTSLTIQCQVDSQVTMMFWYRQQPGQSLTLIATANQGSEATYESGFVIDKFPISRPNLTFSTLTVSNMSPEDSSIYLCSVGRAGEKLFFGSGTQLSVL.

The chain employs TRBV6-1 and TRBJ1-1; 9 bases align to TRBD1. Trimming at V came to 6 bases and at J to 8 bases, leaving 10 bases not matched to a gene. Germline V gene sequence: CDR1 MNHNS, CDR2 SASEGT. The CDR3 totals 14 residues. The CDR3 loop reads CASRDRGKALEAFF. The CDR3 DNA sequence: TGTGCCAGCAGGGACAGGGGAAAGGCCCTCGAAGCTTTCTTT.

The chain links TRBV29-1 to TRBJ2-1; D ambiguous. The germline V and J ends were trimmed by 5 bases and 15 bases, with 17 bases remaining between them. The V gene's germline CDR1 is SQVTM and CDR2 ANQGSEA. The CDR3 has 11 residues. The CDR3 sequence: CSVQREQSTFF. The CDR3 DNA reads TGCAGCGTTCAAAGGGAACAGTCAACGTTCTTC.

The J gene is TRBJ2-5, the V gene TRBV2; TRBD2 matches 14 bases. The V gene end was trimmed by 2 bases and the J gene end by 5 bases; junction bases not matched to a gene: 10. Looked up from germline, CDR1 is SNHLY and CDR2 is FYNNEI. CDR3 length: 18 amino acids. The CDR3 loop is CASSEPRLAGGPAETQYF. CDR3 nucleotides: TGTGCCAGCAGTGAACCAAGACTAGCGGGAGGGCCTGCGGAGACCCAGTACTTC.

As regards this clone: The sample contains more than one DNA sequence encoding this CDR3. The chain joins TRBV10-1 to TRBJ2-1, with TRBD2 matching over 8 bases. CDR3 length equals 14 residues. V lost 2 bases to trimming and J lost 5 bases; unmatched junction nucleotides: 2. Germline assignment: CDR1 WNHNN and CDR2 SYGVQD (reference sequence). The CDR3: CASSEGLADNEQFF. CDR3 nucleotides: TGCGCCAGCAGTGAGGGACTAGCTGACAATGAGCAGTTCTTC.